One and the same sample provided the 22 T cell receptor beta chains below, sequenced in a study of cytomegalovirus exposure and HLA in healthy donors. The PCR was carried out with 60 Vbeta primers and 13 Jbeta primers. The method was immunoSEQ multiplex PCR; TCRdb's version includes in-frame clones alone and lacks a portion of them. This repertoire shows 100,000 or so clones, 60% to 85% found once; its top ten account for roughly 5%. Input material: PBMCs. These receptors originate from a male donor in good health and CMV-seronegative.

The gene calls are TRBV18 and TRBJ2-3, with TRBD2 matching 8 bases. The CDR3 contains 15 residues. CDR1 and CDR2 from the germline V gene are KGHSH and LQKENI. V lost 4 bases to trimming and J lost 4 bases; unmatched junction nucleotides: 7. The CDR3, as DNA: TGTGCCAGCTCACTCGAGATGACTAGCGCAGATACGCAGTATTTT. Amino acid sequence: CASSLEMTSADTQYF.

The DNA of the CDR3 is TGTGCCAGCAGCTTAGTGGGGACTAGCGGGAGCTACGAGCAGTACTTC. As protein: CASSLVGTSGSYEQYF. V usage is TRBV11-2 and J usage is TRBJ2-7; TRBD2 matches 14 bases. J gave up 3 bases and V 1 base, and 2 bases lay outside the gene matches. CDR1 SGHAT and CDR2 FQNNGV come from the germline V gene. The CDR3 consists of 16 residues.

The chain employs TRBV11-2 and TRBJ2-4, with a tentative D call TRBD2 (5 bases). Germline CDR1 is SGHAT and CDR2 is FQNNGV. Deletions cut 5 bases from V and 15 bases from J, with 17 bases between. The CDR3 is made up of 12 amino acids. The CDR3 sequence: CASSQPRGVAYF. CDR3 sequence (DNA): TGTGCCAGCAGCCAACCCCGGGGAGTCGCGTACTTC. Full variable domain (rest looked up from reference TRBV11-2 and TRBJ2-4): EAGVAQSPRYKIIEKRQSVAFWCNPISGHATLYWYQQILGQGPKLLIQFQNNGVVDDSQLPKDRFSAERLKGVDSTLKIQPAKLEDSAVYLCASSQPRGVAYFGAGTRLSVL.

This clone was observed once. V usage is TRBV19 and J usage is TRBJ1-5; a possible D gene is TRBD1 (6 bases). Germline V lookup: CDR1 LNHDA, CDR2 SQIVND (reference sequence). Trimming took 8 bases from V and 3 from J, leaving 17 bases between them. This CDR3 region has 15 residues. The CDR3 loop reads CASHSQGSYNQPQHF. CDR3 DNA: TGTGCCAGTCACTCTCAGGGGTCTTACAATCAGCCCCAGCATTTT.

This chain connects TRBV4-1 to TRBJ1-4; possibly TRBD1 for D (6 bases). This CDR3 contains 16 residues. Germline V gives CDR1 MGHRA, CDR2 YSYEKL. The germline V and J ends were trimmed by 4 bases and 5 bases, with 17 bases remaining between them. In DNA, the CDR3 is TGCGCCAGCAGCCTACAGGGAAAGGGCCTCAATGAAAAACTGTTTTTT. This sequence encodes CASSLQGKGLNEKLFF.

This rearrangement joins TRBV28 to TRBJ1-4; D perhaps matches TRBD1 (5 bases). Trimming left V 8 bases short and J 8 bases short, with 18 bases between. From germline, CDR1 is MDHEN and CDR2 SYDVKM. The CDR3 has 14 amino acids. The CDR3 bases are TGTGCCAGCCATCAACGGTCCAGGGTAGAAAAACTGTTTTTT. Translation gives CASHQRSRVEKLFF. Using reference TRBV28 and TRBJ1-4 for the parts outside the CDR3, the full variable domain is DVKVTQSSRYLVKRTGEKVFLECVQDMDHENMFWYRQDPGLGLRLIYFSYDVKMKEKGDIPEGYSVSREKKERFSLILESASTNQTSMYLCASHQRSRVEKLFFGSGTQLSVL.

The V call is TRBV13, the J call TRBJ2-5, with 9 bases aligning to TRBD1. This CDR3 comprises 16 residues. Germline values: CDR1 PRHDT, CDR2 FYEKMQ (reference sequence). The junction had 8 bases not matched to a gene; V was cut back by 1 base and J by 5 bases. CDR3 bases: TGTGCCAGCAGCTTAGCCCGGGACAGGGCCGGGGAGACCCAGTACTTC. Translated: CASSLARDRAGETQYF. The variable domain in full, with the rest retrieved from reference TRBV13 and TRBJ2-5, is AAGVIQSPRHLIKEKRETATLKCYPIPRHDTVYWYQQGPGQDPQFLISFYEKMQSDKGSIPDRFSAQQFSDYHSELNMSSLELGDSALYFCASSLARDRAGETQYFGPGTRLLVL.

The chain employs TRBV19 and TRBJ1-2; a weak D match, TRBD1 (6 bases). The CDR3 length is 15 residues. V gave up 6 bases and J gave up 5 bases, with 19 bases separating them. From germline, CDR1 is LNHDA and CDR2 SQIVND (reference sequence). This CDR3 reads CASSPPNREAYGYTF. For the CDR3, the DNA is TGTGCCAGTAGCCCTCCGAACAGGGAAGCGTATGGCTACACCTTC. Together with reference TRBV19 and TRBJ1-2, the CDR3 gives the full variable domain: DGGITQSPKYLFRKEGQNVTLSCEQNLNHDAMYWYRQDPGQGLRLIYYSQIVNDFQKGDIAEGYSVSREKKESFPLTVTSAQKNPTAFYLCASSPPNREAYGYTFGSGTRLTVV.

The V gene is TRBV9, the J gene TRBJ1-1; D gene ambiguous. CDR1 is SGDLS, CDR2 YYNGEE, per germline. This CDR3 is built from 14 residues. V was pared by 3 bases and J by 1 base, with 10 bases between. The CDR3 DNA reads TGTGCCAGCAGCGCCCGCAGCGAGAACACTGAAGCTTTCTTT. Amino acid sequence: CASSARSENTEAFF.

The sample holds a few counts of this clone. The chain uses TRBV5-6 and TRBJ1-3; perhaps TRBD1 as D (5 bases). Per germline, CDR1 SGHDT and CDR2 YYEEEE. CDR3 length: 15 amino acids. Trimming removed 0 bases from V and 2 bases from J, with 9 bases in between. CDR3 sequence: CASSLVGRAGNTIYF. In nucleotides, the CDR3 is TGTGCCAGCAGCTTGGTGGGCAGGGCTGGAAACACCATATATTTT.

The chain couples TRBV7-9 to TRBJ2-1, with D possibly matching TRBD1 (5 bases). The germline V and J ends were trimmed by 5 bases and 2 bases, with 13 bases remaining between them. The CDR3 consists of 15 residues. CDR1 SEHNR and CDR2 FQNEAQ come from the germline V gene (reference sequence). DNA for the CDR3: TGTGCCAGCAGCCAACCCGGACATACCTACAATGAGCAGTTCTTC. It translates to CASSQPGHTYNEQFF.

This rearrangement joins TRBV30 to TRBJ2-7; TRBD1 matches 8 bases. CDR3 size: 14 residues. Germline loops: CDR1 GTSNPN, CDR2 SVGIG (reference sequence). Unmatched junction bases numbered 7, after V lost 4 bases and J lost 2 bases. The CDR3 is CAWTWTGRAYEQYF. In DNA, the CDR3 is TGTGCCTGGACCTGGACAGGGCGGGCCTACGAGCAGTACTTC.

The chain links TRBV2 to TRBJ2-5, with 13 nucleotides matching TRBD2. Germline trimming cut 4 bases from V and 4 bases from J; bases unmatched to any gene: 3. The CDR3 length is 15 residues. Germline CDR1 SNHLY, CDR2 FYNNEI. CDR3 coding DNA: TGTGCCAGCAGTGGGACTAGCGGGAGTCTAGAGACCCAGTACTTC. Translating it yields CASSGTSGSLETQYF.

V is TRBV27 and J is TRBJ2-5, with 8 bases identical to TRBD2. The germline V gene encodes CDR1 MNHEY and CDR2 SMNVEV (reference sequence). The CDR3 sequence is 15 residues long. With V trimmed by 2 bases and J by 5 bases, 7 bases remained unmatched. In DNA, the CDR3 is TGTGCCAGCAGTTTAACAGCGGGCGGGAGGGAGACCCAGTACTTC. It yields the protein CASSLTAGGRETQYF.

V gene TRBV5-4 combines with J gene TRBJ2-5; weak D call: TRBD2 (7 bases). CDR3 length: 16 residues. The V end lost 4 bases, the J end lost 5 bases, and 21 bases lay between the germline ends. The V gene's germline CDR1 is SGHNT and CDR2 YYREEE (reference sequence). CDR3 coding DNA: TGTGCCAGCAGCCAAGCCGGTGTGGGGGGGCGCGAGACCCAGTACTTC. Amino acids: CASSQAGVGGRETQYF.

This clone was detected a few times. The chain couples TRBV28 to TRBJ2-1; 9 nucleotides align to TRBD2. This CDR3 comprises 17 residues. The V segment lost 4 bases and the J segment 4 bases; nucleotides outside the gene matches: 11. Germline values: CDR1 MDHEN, CDR2 SYDVKM. DNA of the CDR3: TGTGCCAGCAGTTCCCCTCCTGGGACTAGCATTTACAATGAGCAGTTCTTC. Amino acids: CASSSPPGTSIYNEQFF.

The CDR3 region has the DNA TGCGCCAGCAGCCGTCGGGAGCGAACTCAAGAGACCCAGTACTTC. It yields the protein CASSRRERTQETQYF. This sequence joins TRBV23-1 and TRBJ2-5, with D possibly being TRBD2 (6 bases). TRBV23-1 is annotated as an ORF whose role is uncertain. The CDR3 loop spans 15 amino acids. The ends were cut back, 6 bases at V and 2 bases at J, with 16 bases in the middle.

There are a few counts of this clone. The chain carries TRBV4-3 and TRBJ1-1, with a tentative D call TRBD1 (5 bases). The CDR3 spans 13 residues. Germline-derived CDR1 and CDR2 are LGHNA and YSLEER. V was pared by 4 bases and J by 8 bases, with 14 bases between. CDR3 bases: TGCGCCAGCAGCCCCGAAGGCCGGGGGGAAGCTTTCTTT. Its protein product is CASSPEGRGEAFF.

The J gene is TRBJ2-5, the V gene TRBV4-1; 10 bases line up with TRBD2. Germline V gives CDR1 MGHRA, CDR2 YSYEKL. The CDR3 loop spans 16 amino acids. J lost 4 bases, V lost 1 base, and 6 bases had no gene match. The CDR3 loop is CASSQGSLAGAETQYF. The CDR3 nucleotides are TGCGCCAGCAGCCAAGGATCTCTAGCGGGAGCAGAGACCCAGTACTTC.

The chain recombines TRBV28 with TRBJ1-5; the D gene is possibly TRBD1 (6 bases). Trimming left V 7 bases short and J 0 bases short, with 7 bases between. This CDR3 has 13 residues. Germline CDR1 is MDHEN and CDR2 is SYDVKM. The DNA for the CDR3 is TGTGCCAGCAAAGGGGGTAGCAATCAGCCCCAGCATTTT. This gives the protein CASKGGSNQPQHF.

The CDR3 coding sequence is TGCAGTGCCTCTCCGGGGAGCGGGGGGTTCTTT. It translates to CSASPGSGGFF. The V and J genes are TRBV20-1 and TRBJ1-1; perhaps TRBD1 as D (5 bases). Trimming removed 6 bases from V and 14 bases from J, with 19 bases in between. The CDR3 is 11 residues long. Germline assignment: CDR1 DFQATT and CDR2 SNEGSKA (reference sequence).

The chain joins TRBV30 to TRBJ1-4; 7 nucleotides line up with TRBD1. The germline V gene encodes CDR1 GTSNPN and CDR2 SVGIG (reference sequence). V trimming: 0 bases; J trimming: 1 base; junction bases outside the gene matches: 20. CDR3 length equals 21 residues. CDR3 DNA sequence: TGTGCCTGGAGTGTATCCTCCCCAACGACAGGGTGGTTAGTAACTAATGAAAAACTGTTTTTT. Translated, it gives CAWSVSSPTTGWLVTNEKLFF.